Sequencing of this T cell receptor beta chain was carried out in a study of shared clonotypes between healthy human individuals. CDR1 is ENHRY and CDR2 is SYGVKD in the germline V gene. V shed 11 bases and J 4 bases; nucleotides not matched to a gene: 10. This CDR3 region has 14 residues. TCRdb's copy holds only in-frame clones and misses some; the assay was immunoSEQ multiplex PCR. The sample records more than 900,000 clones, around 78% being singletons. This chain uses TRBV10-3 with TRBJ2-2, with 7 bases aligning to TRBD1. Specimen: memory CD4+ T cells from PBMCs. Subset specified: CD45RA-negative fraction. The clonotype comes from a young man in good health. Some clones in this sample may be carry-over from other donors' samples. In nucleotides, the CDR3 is TGTGCCGTACACGGGACAGTATCCACCGGGGAGCTGTTTTTT. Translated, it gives CAVHGTVSTGELFF.